The 15 T cell receptor beta chains listed next were all sequenced from one sample in a study of blood T cell repertoires in COVID-19. Repertoires were generated with immunoSEQ multiplex PCR, while TCRdb's copy carries only in-frame clones and drops some. The table records just over 300,000 clones, approximately 85% of them present only once. The sequencing input was PBMCs or T cells enriched from blood (not recorded which). These receptors were taken from a man younger than 40 who had recovered from COVID-19.

In its sample, this clone was seen a few times. The J gene is TRBJ2-7, the V gene TRBV3-1 (or the pseudogene TRBV3-2), with 14 nucleotides matching TRBD2. The junction had 8 bases not matched to a gene; V was cut back by 1 base and J by 9 bases. The CDR3 covers 16 residues. CDR1 and CDR2 (germline): LGHDT, YNNKEL (reference sequence). CDR3 coding DNA: TGTGCCAGCAGCCAAGGACTCCCGGGACTAGCGGGGGTGCAGTACTTC. As protein: CASSQGLPGLAGVQYF.

This clone came up once. The gene calls are TRBV7-3 and TRBJ1-2; 7 bases align to TRBD1. Germline CDR1 reads SGHTA; CDR2 reads FQGTGA. This CDR3 comprises 13 residues. The J segment lost 7 bases and the V segment lost 4 bases, leaving 6 bases of the junction unmatched. CDR3 sequence: CASSYSAGGGYTF. Written as DNA, the CDR3 is TGTGCCAGCAGCTACTCTGCAGGGGGTGGCTACACCTTC. The whole variable domain, remainder taken from reference TRBV7-3 and TRBJ1-2, is GAGVSQTPSNKVTEKGKYVELRCDPISGHTALYWYRQSLGQGPEFLIYFQGTGAADDSGLPNDRFFAVRPEGSVSTLKIQRTERGDSAVYLCASSYSAGGGYTFGSGTRLTVV.

The V call is TRBV30, the J call TRBJ2-7, with D maybe TRBD2 (5 bases). V dropped 3 bases and J dropped 3 bases, with 12 bases sitting between them. The CDR3 runs 13 residues. Germline lookup yields CDR1 GTSNPN and CDR2 SVGIG (reference sequence). In nucleotides, the CDR3 is TGTGCCTGGAGCCTGGACTTAAACTACGAGCAGTACTTC. Translating it yields CAWSLDLNYEQYF.

J is TRBJ2-3 and V is TRBV9; possible D gene TRBD1, 5 bases. With 1 base removed from V and 3 bases from J, the gap between germline ends came to 12 bases. The germline CDR1 and CDR2 sequences are SGDLS and YYNGEE. The CDR3 has 15 amino acids. The CDR3 DNA reads as TGTGCCAGCAGCGTATTCAGGGATTGGACAGATACGCAGTATTTT. Translated: CASSVFRDWTDTQYF. Using reference TRBV9 and TRBJ2-3 for the parts outside the CDR3, the full variable domain is DSGVTQTPKHLITATGQRVTLRCSPRSGDLSVYWYQQSLDQGLQFLIQYYNGEERAKGNILERFSAQQFPDLHSELNLSSLELGDSALYFCASSVFRDWTDTQYFGPGTRLTVL.

The chain employs TRBV6-5 and TRBJ2-3; TRBD2 agrees at 10 bases. V was pared by 10 bases and J by 4 bases, with 8 bases of the junction left unmatched. From germline, CDR1 is MNHEY and CDR2 SVGAGI. The CDR3 runs 14 residues. CDR3 DNA sequence: TGTGCCACTAGGGGGAGCGGGGGGGCAGATACGCAGTATTTT. This translates into CATRGSGGADTQYF.

The rearrangement links TRBV30 to TRBJ2-3, with D perhaps TRBD2 (5 bases). This CDR3 is built from 14 residues. Germline V gives CDR1 GTSNPN, CDR2 SVGIG (reference sequence). V was pared by 2 bases and J by 1 base, with 10 bases between. The CDR3 sequence: CAWSSGGGTDTQYF. CDR3 DNA sequence: TGTGCCTGGAGTAGCGGAGGAGGCACAGATACGCAGTATTTT.

The chain employs TRBV7-9 and TRBJ1-4; no clear D. V was trimmed by 5 bases and J by 6 bases, leaving 13 bases between them. The germline CDR1 and CDR2 sequences are SEHNR and FQNEAQ (reference sequence). The CDR3 length is 14 residues. CDR3 DNA: TGTGCCAGCAGCCCACGAGAGGGTTATGAAAAACTGTTTTTT. This encodes CASSPREGYEKLFF.

The CDR3 sequence: CASTPWGGADEQYF. The CDR3 nucleotides read TGTGCCAGCACCCCCTGGGGGGGGGCCGACGAGCAGTACTTC. The gene calls are TRBV7-9 and TRBJ2-7; tentative D call: TRBD2 (7 bases). CDR3 length equals 14 residues. Germline lookup yields CDR1 SEHNR and CDR2 FQNEAQ (reference sequence). V lost 7 bases, J lost 5 bases, and 18 bases lay in between.

The J gene is TRBJ2-3, the V gene TRBV4-2; D gene unclear. This CDR3 is built from 14 residues. Germline CDR1 is LGHNA and CDR2 is YNFKEQ. V was pared by 3 bases and J by 3 bases, with 10 bases between. Written as DNA, the CDR3 is TGTGCCAGCAGCCAGGCGGAGAAGACAGATACGCAGTATTTT. It yields the protein CASSQAEKTDTQYF.

V and J are TRBV5-1 and TRBJ2-7, with 8 positions matching TRBD1. The germline V gene encodes CDR1 SGHRS and CDR2 YFSETQ. CDR3 length: 16 amino acids. V dropped 4 bases and J dropped 2; count of bases not matched to a gene: 11. The CDR3 region has the DNA TGCGCCAGCAGCACGGGGCTCGGGACAGGACCCTACGAGCAGTACTTC. Translating gives CASSTGLGTGPYEQYF.

The rearrangement links TRBV2 to TRBJ2-5; TRBD2 aligns across 9 bases. The germline CDR1 and CDR2 sequences are SNHLY and FYNNEI. V lost 6 bases, J lost 5 bases, and 7 bases stayed unmatched. The CDR3 is 14 amino acids. The CDR3 DNA reads TGTGCCAGCAGCGTCGGGACTAGCAGGGAGACCCAGTACTTC. Protein sequence: CASSVGTSRETQYF.

This chain uses TRBV10-3 with TRBJ2-5; the D gene is possibly TRBD2 (5 bases). Germline values: CDR1 ENHRY, CDR2 SYGVKD. Trimming took off 6 bases at V and 4 bases at J, with 9 bases between the two ends. The CDR3 covers 12 residues. The CDR3 reads CAIRDSVETQYF. The DNA for the CDR3 is TGTGCCATCAGGGATAGCGTAGAGACCCAGTACTTC.

V usage is TRBV7-3 and J usage is TRBJ2-7, with D possibly matching TRBD1 (8 bases). Germline V CDR1 and CDR2: SGHTA, FQGTGA. The V and J ends lost 0 bases and 10 bases respectively, with 19 bases between them. The CDR3 spans 15 residues. The CDR3 DNA is TGTGCCAGCAGCTTAACCCCCGGACAGGGAGGGCTCCAGTACTTC. This encodes CASSLTPGQGGLQYF.

The chain joins TRBV5-1 to TRBJ1-6; D gene ambiguous. Trimming pared 5 bases from V and 9 bases from J, leaving 24 bases between. The CDR3 contains 17 residues. Looked up from germline, CDR1 is SGHRS and CDR2 is YFSETQ. The CDR3 DNA is TGCGCCAGCAGGAAGGAAGTATCCGGCGGAGCGGGTTCACCCCTCCACTTT. Translated, it gives CASRKEVSGGAGSPLHF.

The rearrangement links TRBV29-1 to TRBJ2-1; 10 bases match TRBD1. Germline CDR1 SQVTM, CDR2 ANQGSEA. This CDR3 is built from 13 residues. The J segment lost 7 bases and the V segment lost 4 bases, leaving 4 bases of the junction unmatched. The CDR3 sequence is CSVAGTGDNEQFF. CDR3 in DNA: TGCAGCGTTGCCGGGACAGGGGATAATGAGCAGTTCTTC.